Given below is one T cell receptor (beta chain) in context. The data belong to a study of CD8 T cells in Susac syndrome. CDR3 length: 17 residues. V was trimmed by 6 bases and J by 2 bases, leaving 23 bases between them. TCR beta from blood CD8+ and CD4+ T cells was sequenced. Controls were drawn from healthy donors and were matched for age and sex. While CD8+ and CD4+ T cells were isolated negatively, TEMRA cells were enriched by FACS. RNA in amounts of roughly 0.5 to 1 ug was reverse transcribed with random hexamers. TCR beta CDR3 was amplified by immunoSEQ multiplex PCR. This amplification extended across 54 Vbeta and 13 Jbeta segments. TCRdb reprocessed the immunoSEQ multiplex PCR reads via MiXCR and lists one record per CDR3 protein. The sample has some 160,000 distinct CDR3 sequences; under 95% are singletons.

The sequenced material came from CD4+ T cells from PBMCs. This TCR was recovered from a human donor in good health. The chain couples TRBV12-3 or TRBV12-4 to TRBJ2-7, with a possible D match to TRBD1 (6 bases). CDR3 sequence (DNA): TGTGCCAGCAGCACTTCGTTGGGTTCCGGGACAACCTACGAGCAGTACTTC. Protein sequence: CASSTSLGSGTTYEQYF.